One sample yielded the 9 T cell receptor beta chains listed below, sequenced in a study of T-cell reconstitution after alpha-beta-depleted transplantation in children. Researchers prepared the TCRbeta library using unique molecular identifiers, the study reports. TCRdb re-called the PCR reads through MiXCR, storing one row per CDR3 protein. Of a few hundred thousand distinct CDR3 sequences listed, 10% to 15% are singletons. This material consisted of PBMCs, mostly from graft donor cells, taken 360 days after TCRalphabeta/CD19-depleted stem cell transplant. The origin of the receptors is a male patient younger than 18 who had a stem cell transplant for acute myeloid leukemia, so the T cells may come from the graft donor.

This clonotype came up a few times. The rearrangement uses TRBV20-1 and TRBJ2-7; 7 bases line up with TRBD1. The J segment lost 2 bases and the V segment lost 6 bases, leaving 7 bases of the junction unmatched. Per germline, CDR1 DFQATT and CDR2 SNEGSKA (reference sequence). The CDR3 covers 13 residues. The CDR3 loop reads CSAWDSVAYEQYF. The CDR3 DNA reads TGCAGTGCGTGGGACAGTGTAGCCTACGAGCAGTACTTC.

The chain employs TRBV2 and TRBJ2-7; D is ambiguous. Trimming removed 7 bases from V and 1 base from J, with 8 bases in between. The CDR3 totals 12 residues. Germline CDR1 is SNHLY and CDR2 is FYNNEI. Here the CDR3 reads CASIPGSYEQYF. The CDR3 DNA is TGTGCCAGCATCCCGGGTTCCTACGAGCAGTACTTC.

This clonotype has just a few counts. CDR3 amino acids: CASSYGISYEQYF. The CDR3 nucleotides are TGTGCCAGCAGTTACGGGATATCCTACGAGCAGTACTTC. This chain uses TRBV6-5 with TRBJ2-7; D is ambiguous. V was cut by 2 bases and J by 1 base, with 6 bases left in between. Germline-derived CDR1 and CDR2 are MNHEY and SVGAGI. This CDR3 comprises 13 residues.

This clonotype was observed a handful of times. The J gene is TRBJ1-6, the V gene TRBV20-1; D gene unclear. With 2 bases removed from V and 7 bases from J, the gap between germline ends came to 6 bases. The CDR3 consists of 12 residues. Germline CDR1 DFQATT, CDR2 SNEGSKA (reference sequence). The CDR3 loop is CSARSPNSPLHF. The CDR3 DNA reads TGCAGTGCTAGATCCCCGAATTCACCCCTCCACTTT.

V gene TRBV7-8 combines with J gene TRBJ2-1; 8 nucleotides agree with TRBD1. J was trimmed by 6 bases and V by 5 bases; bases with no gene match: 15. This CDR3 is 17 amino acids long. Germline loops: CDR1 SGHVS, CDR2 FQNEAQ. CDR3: CASSLPRARGLINEQFF. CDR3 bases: TGTGCCAGCAGCCTCCCCAGGGCCAGGGGGCTTATCAATGAGCAGTTCTTC.

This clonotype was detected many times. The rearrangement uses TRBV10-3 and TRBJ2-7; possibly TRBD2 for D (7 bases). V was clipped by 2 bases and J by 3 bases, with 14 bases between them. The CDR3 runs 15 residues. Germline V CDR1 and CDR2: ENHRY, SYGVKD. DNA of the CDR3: TGTGCCATCAGTGAGCCAAAGGGGGGGCTCTACGAGCAGTACTTC. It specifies CAISEPKGGLYEQYF.

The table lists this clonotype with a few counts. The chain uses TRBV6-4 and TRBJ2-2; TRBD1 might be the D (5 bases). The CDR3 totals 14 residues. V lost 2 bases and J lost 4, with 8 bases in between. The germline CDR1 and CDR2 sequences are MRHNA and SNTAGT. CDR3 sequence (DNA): TGTGCCAGCAGTGACCAGGGCCTCACCGGGGAGCTGTTTTTT. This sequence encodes CASSDQGLTGELFF.

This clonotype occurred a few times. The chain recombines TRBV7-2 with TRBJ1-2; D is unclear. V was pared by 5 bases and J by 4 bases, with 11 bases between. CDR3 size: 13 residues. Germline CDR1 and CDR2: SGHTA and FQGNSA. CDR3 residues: CASSPSWGYGYTF. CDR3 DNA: TGTGCCAGCAGCCCTTCTTGGGGCTATGGCTACACCTTC.

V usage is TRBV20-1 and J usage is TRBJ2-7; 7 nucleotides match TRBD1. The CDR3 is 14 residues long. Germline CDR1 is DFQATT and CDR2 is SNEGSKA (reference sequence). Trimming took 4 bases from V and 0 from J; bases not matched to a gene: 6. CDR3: CSATPGQTSYEQYF. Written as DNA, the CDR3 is TGCAGTGCTACCCCGGGACAGACCTCCTACGAGCAGTACTTC.